The clone carrying this T cell receptor (beta chain) was seen only once. What it recognizes is unknown. Each donor contributed around 100,000 T cells on average, unsorted. Per germline, CDR1 MDHEN and CDR2 SYDVKM. This CDR3 region has 16 residues. V was pared by 5 bases and J by 6 bases, with 12 bases of the junction left unmatched. The data originate from a study of T cells in tuberculosis. Study conclusions and caveats: Active tuberculosis patients had shorter CDR3-alpha; the beta difference was nonsignificant.

Some clones are missing from TCRdb's copy, which holds only in-frame ones; the method was immunoSEQ multiplex PCR. Here the sample spans around 41,000 clones, roughly 94% being singletons. The chain carries TRBV28 and TRBJ2-4; 8 nucleotides line up with TRBD2. The TCR comes from a donor aged 10-29 years with latent tuberculosis or without tuberculosis infection. Some clones in this sample may be carry-over from other donors' samples. The sequencing input was PBMCs. The CDR3 loop is CASSPGTRGPRNIQYF. The CDR3 nucleotides are TGTGCCAGCAGTCCCGGGACTAGGGGTCCCAGAAACATTCAGTACTTC.